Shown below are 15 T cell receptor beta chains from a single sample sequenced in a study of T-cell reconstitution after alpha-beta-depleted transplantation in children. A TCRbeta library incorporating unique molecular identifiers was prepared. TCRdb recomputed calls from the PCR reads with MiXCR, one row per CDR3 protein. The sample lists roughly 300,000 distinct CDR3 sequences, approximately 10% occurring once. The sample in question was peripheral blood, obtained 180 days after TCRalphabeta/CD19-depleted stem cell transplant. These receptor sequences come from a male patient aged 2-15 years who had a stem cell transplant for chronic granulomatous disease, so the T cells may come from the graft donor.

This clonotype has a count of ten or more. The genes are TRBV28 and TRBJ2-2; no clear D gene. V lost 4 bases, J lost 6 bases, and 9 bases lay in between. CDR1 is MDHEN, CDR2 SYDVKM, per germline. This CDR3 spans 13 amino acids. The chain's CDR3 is CASSYGGAGELFF. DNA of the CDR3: TGTGCCAGCAGTTACGGTGGGGCCGGGGAGCTGTTTTTT.

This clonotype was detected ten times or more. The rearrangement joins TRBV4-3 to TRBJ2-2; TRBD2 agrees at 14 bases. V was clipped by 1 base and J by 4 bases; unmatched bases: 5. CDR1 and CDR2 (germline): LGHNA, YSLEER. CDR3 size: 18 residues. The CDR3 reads CASSQVGLAGDLTGELFF. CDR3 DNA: TGCGCCAGCAGCCAAGTGGGACTAGCGGGGGACCTCACCGGGGAGCTGTTTTTT.

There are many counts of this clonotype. CDR3 loop: CASREQSQETQYF. Here the CDR3 DNA reads TGTGCCAGCAGGGAACAGTCACAAGAGACCCAGTACTTC. This chain links TRBV6-1 with TRBJ2-5; D not certain. Between the trimmed V and J ends, which lost 6 bases and 2 bases, there was a span of 10 bases. The CDR3 extends over 13 amino acids. CDR1 is MNHNS and CDR2 is SASEGT in the germline V gene.

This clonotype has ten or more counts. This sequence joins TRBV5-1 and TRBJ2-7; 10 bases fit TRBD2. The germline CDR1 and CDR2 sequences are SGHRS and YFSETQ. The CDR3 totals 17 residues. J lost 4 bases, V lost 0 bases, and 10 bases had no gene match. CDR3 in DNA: TGCGCCAGCAGCTTGGTGGTCTCCGCTAGCGGGAGTTACGAGCAGTACTTC. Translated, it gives CASSLVVSASGSYEQYF.

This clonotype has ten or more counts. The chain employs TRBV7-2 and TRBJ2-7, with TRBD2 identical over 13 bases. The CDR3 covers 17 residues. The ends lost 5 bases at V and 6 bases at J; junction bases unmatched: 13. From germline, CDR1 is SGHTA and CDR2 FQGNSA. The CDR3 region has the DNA TGTGCCAGCAGCCCCCCGGGACTAGCGGGAACCTTTGGCGAGCAGTACTTC. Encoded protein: CASSPPGLAGTFGEQYF. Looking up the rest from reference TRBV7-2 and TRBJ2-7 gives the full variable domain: GAGVSQSPSNKVTEKGKDVELRCDPISGHTALYWYRQSLGQGLEFLIYFQGNSAPDKSGLPSDRFSAERTGGSVSTLTIQRTQQEDSAVYLCASSPPGLAGTFGEQYFGPGTRLTVT.

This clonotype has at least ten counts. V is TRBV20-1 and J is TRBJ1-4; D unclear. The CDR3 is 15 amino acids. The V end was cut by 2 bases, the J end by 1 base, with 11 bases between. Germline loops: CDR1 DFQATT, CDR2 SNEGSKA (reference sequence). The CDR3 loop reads CSARRHPVTNEKLFF. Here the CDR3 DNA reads TGCAGTGCTAGACGTCATCCGGTAACTAATGAAAAACTGTTTTTT.

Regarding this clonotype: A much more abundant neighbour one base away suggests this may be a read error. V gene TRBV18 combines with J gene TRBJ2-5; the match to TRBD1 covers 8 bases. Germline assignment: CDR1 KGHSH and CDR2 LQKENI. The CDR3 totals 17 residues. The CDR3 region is CVSSPLGTGGPPETQYF. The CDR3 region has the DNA TGTGTCAGCTCACCACTAGGGACAGGAGGCCCCCCAGAGACCCAGTACTTC.

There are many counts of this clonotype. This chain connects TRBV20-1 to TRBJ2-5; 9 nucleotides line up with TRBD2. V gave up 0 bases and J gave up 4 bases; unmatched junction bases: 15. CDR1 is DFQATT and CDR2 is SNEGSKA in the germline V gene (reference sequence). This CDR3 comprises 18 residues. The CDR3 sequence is CSARDAAGGEGAIETQYF. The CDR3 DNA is TGCAGTGCTAGAGATGCAGCGGGAGGTGAGGGGGCCATAGAGACCCAGTACTTC.

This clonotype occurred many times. The CDR3 sequence: CASSQDGMNTEAFF. The DNA of the CDR3 is TGCGCCAGCAGCCAAGATGGTATGAACACTGAAGCTTTCTTT. V and J are TRBV4-3 and TRBJ1-1; unclear D gene. Between the trimmed V and J ends, which lost 0 bases and 0 bases, there was a span of 5 bases. The CDR3 is 14 residues long. Germline lookup yields CDR1 LGHNA and CDR2 YSLEER.

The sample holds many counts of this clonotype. DNA of the CDR3: TGTGCCAGCAGTCCCCGACTAGCGGGGGAGCAGTACTTC. It translates to CASSPRLAGEQYF. V is TRBV28 and J is TRBJ2-7; 11 positions agree with TRBD2. Trimming removed 5 bases from V and 7 bases from J; junction bases left unmatched: 4. Germline CDR1 MDHEN, CDR2 SYDVKM. CDR3 length equals 13 residues.

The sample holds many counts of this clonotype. The CDR3 is CASSPRTGVFYEQYF. The DNA for the CDR3 is TGCGCCAGCAGCCCCCGGACAGGGGTATTCTACGAGCAGTACTTC. The chain carries TRBV5-1 and TRBJ2-7, with 9 positions matching TRBD1. The CDR3 sequence is 15 residues long. Unmatched junction bases numbered 8, after V lost 4 bases and J lost 3 bases. Germline loops: CDR1 SGHRS, CDR2 YFSETQ.

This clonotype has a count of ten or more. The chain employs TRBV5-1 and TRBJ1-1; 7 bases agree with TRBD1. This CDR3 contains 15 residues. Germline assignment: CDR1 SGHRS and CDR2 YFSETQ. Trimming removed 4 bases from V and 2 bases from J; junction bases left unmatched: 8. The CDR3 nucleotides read TGCGCCAGCAGCGCGACAGGGAAAACTAACACTGAAGCTTTCTTT. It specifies CASSATGKTNTEAFF.

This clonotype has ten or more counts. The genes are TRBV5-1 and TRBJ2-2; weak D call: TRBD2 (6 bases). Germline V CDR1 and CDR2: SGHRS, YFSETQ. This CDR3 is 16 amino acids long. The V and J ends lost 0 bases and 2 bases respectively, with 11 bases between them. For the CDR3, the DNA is TGCGCCAGCAGCTTGGCCGGGGGATTAAACACCGGGGAGCTGTTTTTT. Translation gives CASSLAGGLNTGELFF.

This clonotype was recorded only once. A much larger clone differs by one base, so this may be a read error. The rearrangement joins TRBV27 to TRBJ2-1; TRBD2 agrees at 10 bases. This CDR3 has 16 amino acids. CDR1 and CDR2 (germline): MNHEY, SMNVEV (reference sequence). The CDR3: CASSPKLAGSWNVQFF. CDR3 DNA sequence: TGTGCCAGCAGTCCCAAACTAGCGGGGAGCTGGAATGTGCAGTTCTTC.

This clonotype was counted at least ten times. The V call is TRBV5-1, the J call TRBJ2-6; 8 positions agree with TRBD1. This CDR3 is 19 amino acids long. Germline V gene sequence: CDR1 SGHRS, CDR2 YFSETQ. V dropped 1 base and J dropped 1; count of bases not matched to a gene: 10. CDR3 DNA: TGCGCCAGCAGCTTGCGGTTCGGACAGGGTAGATCTGGGGCCAACGTCCTGACTTTC. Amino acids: CASSLRFGQGRSGANVLTF.